These T cell receptor beta chains were read from a single sample in a study of human T cells and chemical hapten exposure. Using its own MiXCR run on the RACE reads, TCRdb lists one record per CDR3 protein. In the table there are around 50,000 distinct CDR3 sequences, 9.5% to 10% of which are singletons. Sequenced here: whole blood, sampled in connection with sensitization to the hapten diphenylcyclopropenone (DPC). The receptors originated from a woman between 50 and 59 years old with alopecia areata. Some clones in this sample may be carry-over from other donors' samples. The CDR3 runs from the conserved cysteine through the conserved F or W. The order of the fields is J gene, V gene, D gene, clone size, CDR3 DNA, CDR3 protein. The D gene is left open where the match is weak. For some rows the clone size is stated as once, few or many, or as a class when expanded; others skip it.

J gene: TRBJ1-1; V gene: TRBV29-1; D gene: NA; clone size: many; CDR3 DNA: TGCAGCGTGGGGAACCGACAAGGAGCAGTGAACACTGAAGCTTTCTTT; CDR3 protein: CSVGNRQGAVNTEAFF
J gene: TRBJ1-5; V gene: TRBV6-2/TRBV6-3; D gene: TRBD1; clone size: NA; CDR3 DNA: TGTGCCAGCAGTTACCTACAGGGGGCCCTTAGCAATCAGCCCCAGCATTTT; CDR3 protein: CASSYLQGALSNQPQHF
J gene: TRBJ2-1; V gene: TRBV3-1; D gene: TRBD2; clone size: NA; CDR3 DNA: TGTGCCAGCAGCCAAGGAGCGGGAGGGCCGGTGGATGAGCAGTTCTTC; CDR3 protein: CASSQGAGGPVDEQFF
J gene: TRBJ2-3; V gene: TRBV6-1; D gene: NA; clone size: many; CDR3 DNA: TGTGCCAGCAGTGTGGAGTATAGCACAGATACGCAGTATTTT; CDR3 protein: CASSVEYSTDTQYF
J gene: TRBJ1-1; V gene: TRBV7-9; D gene: NA; clone size: many; CDR3 DNA: TGTGCCAGCAGCTTTGAGGGGGTCACTGAAGCTTTCTTT; CDR3 protein: CASSFEGVTEAFF
J gene: TRBJ1-1; V gene: TRBV7-9; D gene: NA; clone size: many; CDR3 DNA: TGTGCCAGCAGCTCGACGAACACTGAAGCTTTCTTT; CDR3 protein: CASSSTNTEAFF
J gene: TRBJ2-2; V gene: TRBV2; D gene: NA; clone size: many; CDR3 DNA: TGTGCCAGCAGTGCGATAGGGAACACCGGGGAGCTGTTTTTT; CDR3 protein: CASSAIGNTGELFF
J gene: TRBJ2-3; V gene: TRBV5-4; D gene: TRBD2; clone size: few; CDR3 DNA: TGTGCCAGCAGCTCACAGCGGGACCGCACAGATACGCAGTATTTT; CDR3 protein: CASSSQRDRTDTQYF
J gene: TRBJ1-1; V gene: TRBV5-1; D gene: NA; clone size: many; CDR3 DNA: TGCGCCAGCAGCCCTACCCAGGGAACTGAAGCTTTCTTT; CDR3 protein: CASSPTQGTEAFF
J gene: TRBJ2-7; V gene: TRBV5-1; D gene: NA; clone size: many; CDR3 DNA: TGCGCCAGCAGCTTAGGGGGGAGCTCCTACGAGCAGTACTTC; CDR3 protein: CASSLGGSSYEQYF
J gene: TRBJ1-1; V gene: TRBV18; D gene: NA; clone size: once; CDR3 DNA: TGTGCCAGCTCACCACCTTTCGGGAACACTGAAGCTTTCTTT; CDR3 protein: CASSPPFGNTEAFF
J gene: TRBJ1-1; V gene: TRBV6-2/TRBV6-3; D gene: NA; clone size: NA; CDR3 DNA: TGTGCCAGCAGGTCGGGCGGGCGCGGGTCTTACACTGAAGCTTTCTTT; CDR3 protein: CASRSGGRGSYTEAFF
J gene: TRBJ1-5; V gene: TRBV6-2/TRBV6-3; D gene: NA; clone size: many; CDR3 DNA: TGTGCCACCCGGGATTTTAGCAATCAGCCCCAGCATTTT; CDR3 protein: CATRDFSNQPQHF
J gene: TRBJ2-3; V gene: TRBV7-2; D gene: NA; clone size: many; CDR3 DNA: TGTGCCAGCAGCTCCGCGGGGGCCACAGATACGCAGTATTTT; CDR3 protein: CASSSAGATDTQYF
J gene: TRBJ2-3; V gene: TRBV11-2; D gene: NA; clone size: few; CDR3 DNA: TGTGCCAGCAGCCTGACCTTTGGCGGCAGACGCACAGATACGCAGTATTTT; CDR3 protein: CASSLTFGGRRTDTQYF
J gene: TRBJ2-7; V gene: TRBV7-9; D gene: NA; clone size: NA; CDR3 DNA: TGTGCCAGCAGCTTAGATTCAACAGTCCGGAATCAGTACTTC; CDR3 protein: CASSLDSTVRNQYF
J gene: TRBJ2-5; V gene: TRBV5-1; D gene: NA; clone size: many; CDR3 DNA: TGCGCCAGCAGCTTGACAGGGAAAGAGACCCAGTACTTC; CDR3 protein: CASSLTGKETQYF
J gene: TRBJ2-3; V gene: TRBV4-2; D gene: TRBD2; clone size: NA; CDR3 DNA: TGTGCCAGCAGCCCGACTAGCGGGGGTAGCACAGATACGCAGTATTTT; CDR3 protein: CASSPTSGGSTDTQYF
J gene: TRBJ2-1; V gene: TRBV20-1; D gene: TRBD1; clone size: many; CDR3 DNA: TGCAGTGCTAAAGAGACAGGGCCTCGCAATGAGCAGTTCTTC; CDR3 protein: CSAKETGPRNEQFF
J gene: TRBJ1-2; V gene: TRBV2; D gene: NA; clone size: many; CDR3 DNA: TGTGCCAGCAGGGCAGGGATCTATGGCTACACCTTC; CDR3 protein: CASRAGIYGYTF
J gene: TRBJ2-6; V gene: TRBV20-1; D gene: NA; clone size: many; CDR3 DNA: TGCAGTGCTCCCTCGCGTATTATGGCTGGGGCCAACGTCCTGACTTTC; CDR3 protein: CSAPSRIMAGANVLTF
J gene: TRBJ2-3; V gene: TRBV29-1; D gene: NA; clone size: many; CDR3 DNA: TGCAGCGTTGACGGAGGCCTCACAGATACGCAGTATTTT; CDR3 protein: CSVDGGLTDTQYF
J gene: TRBJ1-6; V gene: TRBV4-1; D gene: NA; clone size: NA; CDR3 DNA: TGCGCCAGCAGCCAAGTCTGGGGGAACTATAATTCACCCCTCCACTTT; CDR3 protein: CASSQVWGNYNSPLHF
J gene: TRBJ2-3; V gene: TRBV20-1; D gene: TRBD2; clone size: few; CDR3 DNA: TGCAGTGCCGAAGCGGGAGTCGCAGATACGCAGTATTTT; CDR3 protein: CSAEAGVADTQYF
J gene: TRBJ1-5; V gene: TRBV7-9; D gene: NA; clone size: many; CDR3 DNA: TGTGCCAGCAGCGCCTCCGGGACAAGTAGCAATCAGCCCCAGCATTTT; CDR3 protein: CASSASGTSSNQPQHF
J gene: TRBJ1-2; V gene: TRBV29-1; D gene: NA; clone size: many; CDR3 DNA: TGCAGCGTCATCGAAGTCGGCGTAGGTACGGATGGCTACACCTTC; CDR3 protein: CSVIEVGVGTDGYTF
J gene: TRBJ1-5; V gene: TRBV10-3; D gene: NA; clone size: NA; CDR3 DNA: TGTGCCACCCGCCGGGACATAAATCAGCCCCAGCATTTT; CDR3 protein: CATRRDINQPQHF
J gene: TRBJ2-2; V gene: TRBV18; D gene: NA; clone size: NA; CDR3 DNA: TGTGCCAGCTCACTTTCCCGGACTCCGAACACCAGGGAGCTGTTTTTT; CDR3 protein: CASSLSRTPNTRELFF
J gene: TRBJ1-1; V gene: TRBV4-2; D gene: NA; clone size: NA; CDR3 DNA: TGTGCCAGCAGTCGCTTGCCCACGAACACTGAAGCTTTCTTT; CDR3 protein: CASSRLPTNTEAFF
J gene: TRBJ1-4; V gene: TRBV20-1; D gene: NA; clone size: few; CDR3 DNA: TGCAGTGCCGCCAAGCCCGGGACACCAAATGAAAAACTGTTTTTT; CDR3 protein: CSAAKPGTPNEKLFF
J gene: TRBJ2-3; V gene: TRBV28; D gene: NA; clone size: few; CDR3 DNA: TGTGCCAGCAGATTAGTGGGACGGAGATTCACAGATACGCAGTATTTT; CDR3 protein: CASRLVGRRFTDTQYF
J gene: TRBJ2-7; V gene: TRBV28; D gene: NA; clone size: many; CDR3 DNA: TGTGCCAGCAGTTTTCTCGCGAGGACCGAGCAGTACTTC; CDR3 protein: CASSFLARTEQYF
J gene: TRBJ2-1; V gene: TRBV20-1; D gene: TRBD2; clone size: few; CDR3 DNA: TGCAGTGCTAGACCCCAGGCGGGAGGGGACTACAATGAGCAGTTCTTC; CDR3 protein: CSARPQAGGDYNEQFF